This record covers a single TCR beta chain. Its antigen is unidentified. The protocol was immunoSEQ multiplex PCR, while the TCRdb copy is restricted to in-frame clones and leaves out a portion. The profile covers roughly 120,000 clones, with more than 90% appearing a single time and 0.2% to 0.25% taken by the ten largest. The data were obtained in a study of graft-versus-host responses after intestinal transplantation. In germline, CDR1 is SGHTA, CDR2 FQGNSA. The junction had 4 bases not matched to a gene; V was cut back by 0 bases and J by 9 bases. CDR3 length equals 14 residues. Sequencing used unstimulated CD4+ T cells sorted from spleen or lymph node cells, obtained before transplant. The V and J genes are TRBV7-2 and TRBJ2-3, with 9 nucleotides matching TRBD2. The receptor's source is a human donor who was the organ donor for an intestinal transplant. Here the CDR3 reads CASSLAVAGGTQYF. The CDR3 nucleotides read TGTGCCAGCAGCTTAGCGGTTGCGGGAGGGACGCAGTATTTT.